This T cell receptor (beta chain) was recorded in a study of identical twins. This clonotype was counted a few times. CDR1 SQVTM and CDR2 ANQGSEA come from the germline V gene. The CDR3 runs to 18 residues. Trimming removed 3 bases from V and 0 bases from J, with 21 bases in between. TCRdb re-analysed the 5' RACE reads in MiXCR, keeping a single row per CDR3 protein. The table includes some 790,000 distinct CDR3 sequences, approximately 18% detected once. The sample was also linked to a second study, of T cells expressing NK-cell markers.

The sequencing input was PBMCs. V usage is TRBV29-1 and J usage is TRBJ2-1; D might be TRBD2 (5 bases). The sequence was collected from a woman between 18 and 30 years old in good health. The CDR3 sequence: CSVEALAGKMSSYNEQFF. The DNA for the CDR3 is TGCAGCGTTGAGGCTCTGGCGGGCAAAATGAGCTCCTACAATGAGCAGTTCTTC.